This TCR beta chain came from a study of shared clonotypes between healthy human individuals. About the study: CD4 naive cells filled three plates per donor, CD4 memory three, CD8 naive two and CD8 memory one.

As to this clone: Its antigen is not identified.

Here immunoSEQ multiplex PCR was the method, and the copy in TCRdb shows in-frame clones only, minus some. Of around 1,900,000 clones listed, about 93% were seen once; the top ten hold 1.5% to 2%. General study findings and limits: Rarefaction exposed incomplete sorted-subset sequencing despite large depth. Sampling covered nothing but blood. Tissue TCR repertoires likely differ from those found in blood.

CDR3 length equals 15 residues. Unmatched junction bases numbered 4, after V lost 2 bases and J lost 6 bases. Germline values: CDR1 MNHEY, CDR2 SVGAGI. CD45RO negativity and positive selection for CCR7 defined naive CD8 cells, a population that excluded terminally differentiated effector memory CD45RA+ cells. Those who donated were healthy HIV-negative adults, with no recent acute infections or vaccinations reported. What was sequenced was naive CD8+ T cells from PBMCs. The clonotype originates from a young man in good health. Some clones in this sample may be carry-over from other donors' samples. The V and J genes are TRBV6-5 and TRBJ2-1, with 10 bases lining up with TRBD2. The CDR3 bases are TGTGCCAGCAGTTACGAGCGGGAGGGGGCCAATGAGCAGTTCTTC. Translation: CASSYEREGANEQFF.